Given below is one T cell receptor (beta chain) in context. The CDR3 runs 13 residues. Trimming took 3 bases from V and 8 from J, leaving 11 bases between them. Germline CDR1 and CDR2: SEHNR and FQNEAQ (reference sequence). This sample is part of a study of radiation and T cells in renal cell carcinoma. The repertoire was sequenced with immunoSEQ multiplex PCR; TCRdb's copy has only in-frame clones and lacks some. Seen here are roughly 58,000 clones, about three quarters observed once, and the top ten hold approximately 6.8%. Regarding time point: blood 4 weeks post-SBRT, at nephrectomy. The treatment denotes: 15 Gy SBRT to primary tumor, nephrectomy 4 weeks later.

The sequence was collected from a man in his 60s with renal cell carcinoma. V gene TRBV7-9 combines with J gene TRBJ2-1, with D perhaps matching TRBD2 (5 bases). Sequencing was performed on blood, taken from a patient whose treatment included radiotherapy and nephrectomy. In DNA, the CDR3 is TGTGCCAGCAGCTTGCGACGGGGTGATGAGCAGTTCTTC. This encodes CASSLRRGDEQFF.